This TCR beta chain was identified during a study of blood T cell repertoires in COVID-19. Study information: Samples came from the United States, Italy and Spain, spanning acute and convalescent COVID-19.

Clones were sequenced by immunoSEQ multiplex PCR, and TCRdb holds only the in-frame ones, with some missing. This table has roughly 81,000 clones, about 88% appearing once. The CDR3 is 15 residues long. Trimming removed 2 bases from V and 1 base from J, with 8 bases in between. Per germline, CDR1 MNHNY and CDR2 SVGAGI (reference sequence). The rearrangement joins TRBV6-6 to TRBJ2-2; D possibly corresponds to TRBD1 (5 bases). This TCR was sampled from a man aged 35 to 55 with acute or convalescent COVID-19. Sequencing was done on a sample of peripheral blood. This CDR3 is CASSYPGQNTGELFF. As DNA, the CDR3 is TGTGCCAGCAGTTACCCTGGACAGAACACCGGGGAGCTGTTTTTT.